The 30 T cell receptor beta chains listed next were all sequenced from one sample in a study of metastatic and nonmetastatic thyroid tumors. Until they underwent thyroid surgery, no patient had received any treatment. MiXCR re-clonotyped the PCR reads for TCRdb. The repertoire holds 16,000 or so clones, with around 24% as singletons. Sequencing was performed on tumor tissue. Source of these receptors: a male donor with papillary thyroid cancer or a benign thyroid nodule (not recorded which). Some clones in this sample may be carry-over from other donors' samples.

This clone was counted many times. The chain combines TRBV5-4 with TRBJ2-3; a possible D gene is TRBD2 (5 bases). Germline lookup yields CDR1 SGHNT and CDR2 YYREEE (reference sequence). Trimming removed 1 base from V and 3 bases from J, with 9 bases in between. This CDR3 has 14 amino acids. The CDR3 nucleotides are TGTGCCAGCAGCTTGTACCGGGGTACAGATACGCAGTATTTT. This sequence encodes CASSLYRGTDTQYF. The full variable domain, its missing parts supplied by reference TRBV5-4 and TRBJ2-3, is ETGVTQSPTHLIKTRGQQVTLRCSSQSGHNTVSWYQQALGQGPQFIFQYYREEENGRGNFPPRFSGLQFPNYSSELNVNALELDDSALYLCASSLYRGTDTQYFGPGTRLTVL.

By its share, this clone is medium-sized. The V gene is TRBV20-1, the J gene TRBJ2-7, with 7 bases lining up with TRBD2. V dropped 0 bases and J dropped 2; count of bases not matched to a gene: 4. This CDR3 is built from 14 residues. The V gene's germline CDR1 is DFQATT and CDR2 SNEGSKA (reference sequence). In DNA, the CDR3 is TGCAGTGCTAGAGACCCCCGGGAGGCCTACGAGCAGTACTTC. Its translation is CSARDPREAYEQYF.

The rearrangement joins TRBV6-2 or TRBV6-3 to TRBJ2-1, with a tentative D call TRBD1 (7 bases). The germline V gene encodes CDR1 MNHEY and CDR2 SVGEGT. This CDR3 contains 16 residues. Trimming removed 6 bases at V and 2 bases at J, with 17 bases between. The CDR3 sequence is CASSGNRGGTYNEQFF. The CDR3 region has the DNA TGTGCCAGCAGCGGCAACAGGGGAGGAACCTACAATGAGCAGTTCTTC.

J is TRBJ2-2 and V is TRBV13; 8 nucleotides align to TRBD1. Germline V lookup: CDR1 PRHDT, CDR2 FYEKMQ (reference sequence). This CDR3 spans 14 amino acids. V gave up 3 bases and J gave up 6 bases; unmatched junction bases: 3. The CDR3 region is CASSLGQVAGELFF. CDR3 DNA sequence: TGTGCCAGCAGCTTGGGACAGGTAGCCGGGGAGCTGTTTTTT.

This clone has only a few counts. This could be a read error, since a much larger clone is one nucleotide away. The chain couples TRBV29-1 to TRBJ2-5; D remains ambiguous. The CDR3 is made up of 14 amino acids. Germline V lookup: CDR1 SQVTM, CDR2 ANQGSEA. CDR3 in amino acids: CSVYHTTLKETRYF. The CDR3 DNA reads TGCAGCGTTTACCATACAACCCTCAAAGAGACCCGGTACTTC.

The chain recombines TRBV7-2 with TRBJ2-7; TRBD1 aligns across 9 bases. Unmatched junction bases numbered 7, after V lost 5 bases and J lost 2 bases. The germline V gene encodes CDR1 SGHTA and CDR2 FQGNSA. This CDR3 is 15 amino acids long. The CDR3 coding sequence is TGTGCCAGCAGCCTGGGGACAGGGAAGGCCTACGAGCAGTACTTC. This translates into CASSLGTGKAYEQYF.

The chain is built from TRBV28 and TRBJ2-4; D may be TRBD1 (5 bases). V was trimmed by 2 bases and J by 14 bases, leaving 16 bases between them. The V gene's germline CDR1 is MDHEN and CDR2 SYDVKM. The CDR3 contains 13 residues. The CDR3 loop reads CASSLRGGLIKYF. CDR3 nucleotide sequence: TGTGCCAGCAGTTTAAGGGGCGGATTGATTAAGTACTTC.

The chain recombines TRBV20-1 with TRBJ2-7; tentative D call: TRBD2 (6 bases). The ends were cut back, 2 bases at V and 7 bases at J, with 12 bases in the middle. This CDR3 spans 12 amino acids. Germline CDR1 reads DFQATT; CDR2 reads SNEGSKA (reference sequence). The CDR3 DNA is TGCAGTGCTAGATTGGGGGGTTTGGAGCAGTACTTC. Translation gives CSARLGGLEQYF.

This clone was detected many times. The junction differs from germline at one of its ends, possibly a read error. This chain links TRBV11-2 with TRBJ2-4; D may be TRBD1 (5 bases). Germline CDR1 and CDR2: SGHAT and FQNNGV. The CDR3 contains 13 residues. The CDR3 here is CASSLAGGVQVGF. The DNA for the CDR3 is TGTGCCAGCAGCTTAGCTGGTGGCGTACAGGTGGGCTTC. Supplemented by reference TRBV11-2 and TRBJ2-4, the full variable domain reads EAGVAQSPRYKIIEKRQSVAFWCNPISGHATLYWYQQILGQGPKLLIQFQNNGVVDDSQLPKDRFSAERLKGVDSTLKIQPAKLEDSAVYLCASSLAGGVQVGFGAGTRLSVL.

This clone showed up many times. A much larger clone is a single base away; this may be a read error. This sequence joins TRBV6-1 and TRBJ1-2, with TRBD1 identical over 7 bases. CDR3 length: 16 residues. Germline lookup yields CDR1 MNHNS and CDR2 SASEGT. CDR3 region: CATQGLEGRGAYGHTF. CDR3 sequence (DNA): TGTGCCACCCAGGGCCTCGAAGGCAGGGGGGCCTATGGCCACACCTTC.

This clone is medium-sized within its sample. The chain recombines TRBV12-3 or TRBV12-4 with TRBJ2-5; no definite D call. The CDR3 spans 14 residues. The V gene lost 6 bases and the J gene lost 1 base, with 12 bases spanning the gap. The chain's CDR3 is CASRHGATQETQYF. Written as DNA, the CDR3 is TGTGCCAGCAGACACGGAGCGACCCAAGAGACCCAGTACTTC.

This chain links TRBV5-1 with TRBJ1-2, with D uncertain. V lost 0 bases, J lost 6 bases, and 12 bases lay in between. This CDR3 contains 14 residues. The germline CDR1 and CDR2 sequences are SGHRS and YFSETQ. This CDR3 reads CASSLVRGAHGYTF. CDR3 DNA sequence: TGCGCCAGCAGCTTGGTTCGGGGAGCCCATGGCTACACCTTC.

This rearrangement joins TRBV7-2 to TRBJ2-7; unclear D gene. Germline V gene data show CDR1 as SGHTA and CDR2 as FQGNSA. Trimming removed 3 bases from V and 2 bases from J, with 8 bases in between. This CDR3 contains 13 residues. CDR3 loop: CASSLQQTYEQYF. In DNA, the CDR3 is TGTGCCAGCAGCTTGCAACAAACCTACGAGCAGTACTTC.

This chain connects TRBV6-8 to TRBJ2-7, with D tentatively TRBD2 (6 bases). Per the germline V gene, CDR1 is MNHGY and CDR2 is SAAAGT. The V and J ends lost 4 bases and 4 bases respectively, with 17 bases between them. The CDR3 length is 15 residues. CDR3 bases: TGTGCCAGCAGTTTACAAGATAGCGGACCATACGAGCAGTACTTC. Protein product: CASSLQDSGPYEQYF.

The chain uses TRBV5-1 and TRBJ2-5; perhaps TRBD1 as D (8 bases). This CDR3 has 19 amino acids. V lost 4 bases and J 5 bases, leaving 30 bases between the germline ends. Germline CDR1 SGHRS, CDR2 YFSETQ. The CDR3 loop is CASSMDSYGTGLVSETQYF. DNA for the CDR3: TGCGCCAGCAGCATGGACAGTTACGGGACAGGACTAGTGAGTGAGACCCAGTACTTC.

This clone is deemed medium-sized (0.01 to 0.1%). The chain joins TRBV6-4 to TRBJ1-6; perhaps TRBD1 as D (5 bases). This CDR3 contains 13 residues. Germline assignment: CDR1 MRHNA and CDR2 SNTAGT. The V and J ends lost 3 bases and 7 bases respectively, with 7 bases between them. CDR3 sequence: CASSEEGNSPLHF. The CDR3 DNA reads as TGTGCCAGCAGTGAGGAGGGGAATTCACCCCTCCACTTT.

By its share, this clone is medium-sized. The V and J genes are TRBV11-2 and TRBJ2-7; D gene ambiguous. CDR3 length: 12 amino acids. Trimming left V 3 bases short and J 7 bases short, with 10 bases between. Germline CDR1 and CDR2: SGHAT and FQNNGV. This CDR3 reads CASSLITQEQYF. For the CDR3, the DNA is TGTGCCAGCAGCTTGATAACGCAGGAGCAGTACTTC.

This chain uses TRBV7-2 with TRBJ2-7; weak D call: TRBD2 (6 bases). CDR3 length equals 15 residues. The V gene lost 3 bases and the J gene lost 5 bases, with 17 bases spanning the gap. Germline CDR1 reads SGHTA; CDR2 reads FQGNSA. In DNA form, the CDR3 reads TGTGCCAGCAGCTTTCTCGGGAGAGGTAGGGACGAGCAGTACTTC. Translation: CASSFLGRGRDEQYF.

This clone came up a few times. This chain uses TRBV12-3 or TRBV12-4 with TRBJ2-1; D is ambiguous. This CDR3 has 18 residues. V gave up 0 bases and J gave up 0 bases, with 15 bases separating them. CDR3 amino acids: CASSLATVPTSSYNEQFF. DNA for the CDR3: TGTGCCAGCAGTTTAGCCACAGTTCCTACCAGCTCCTACAATGAGCAGTTCTTC.

The genes are TRBV7-8 and TRBJ2-5; 11 bases are shared with TRBD2. Losses at the gene ends were 3 bases for V and 0 bases for J; bases not matched to a gene: 3. In germline, CDR1 is SGHVS, CDR2 FQNEAQ. The CDR3 covers 16 residues. Here the CDR3 reads CASSFLAGGHQETQYF. CDR3 bases: TGTGCCAGCAGCTTTCTAGCGGGAGGACACCAAGAGACCCAGTACTTC.

The chain employs TRBV11-3 and TRBJ2-7; weak D call: TRBD2 (5 bases). In germline, CDR1 is SGHNT, CDR2 YENEEA. The CDR3 contains 13 residues. The V end lost 5 bases, the J end lost 3 bases, and 11 bases lay between the germline ends. The CDR3 coding sequence is TGTGCCAGCAGCCGTGACGGGGACTACGAGCAGTACTTC. Amino acids: CASSRDGDYEQYF.

This clone was picked up a small number of times. At one end, the junction sequence differs from germline, possibly due to a read error. This sequence joins TRBV6-1 and TRBJ1-1, with D unresolved. The CDR3 contains 13 residues. Germline V gene sequence: CDR1 MNHNS, CDR2 SASEGT. The CDR3 sequence: CASSALWVSEDSF. Here the CDR3 DNA reads TGTGCCAGCAGTGCCCTTTGGGTATCTGAAGATTCCTTT.

The chain has TRBV11-2 and TRBJ1-2, with 9 bases lining up with TRBD1. The V segment lost 5 bases and the J segment 14 bases; nucleotides outside the gene matches: 9. The CDR3 has 12 amino acids. CDR1 SGHAT and CDR2 FQNNGV come from the germline V gene. In nucleotides, the CDR3 is TGTGCCAGCAGCCTCGGACAGGGGCCTTTAACCTTC. Its protein is CASSLGQGPLTF.

This clone occurred many times. A much larger clone lies a single base off, so this may be a read error. Distinct nucleotide sequences in the sample also encode this CDR3. V usage is TRBV27 and J usage is TRBJ2-1; tentatively, D is TRBD1 (6 bases). CDR1 is MNHEY, CDR2 SMNVEV, per germline (reference sequence). The V and J ends lost 2 bases and 7 bases respectively, with 12 bases between them. This CDR3 contains 14 residues. CDR3 sequence reads: CASSLTGSANEQFF. The CDR3 DNA reads TGTGCCAGCAGTTTAACAGGGTCGGCGAATGAGCAGTTCTTC.

This clone was observed at least ten times. The genes are TRBV4-1 and TRBJ2-3, with 15 positions matching TRBD2. V lost 4 bases, J lost 3 bases, and 8 bases stayed unmatched. Germline-derived CDR1 and CDR2 are MGHRA and YSYEKL. CDR3 length: 18 residues. CDR3 sequence reads: CASSLGLAGGPGTDTQYF. CDR3 bases: TGCGCCAGCAGCCTCGGACTAGCGGGAGGGCCGGGGACAGATACGCAGTATTTT.

This clone was counted many times. The gene calls are TRBV20-1 and TRBJ1-2; no clear D gene. Trimming removed 6 bases from V and 5 bases from J, with 19 bases in between. The CDR3 spans 14 residues. Germline CDR1 DFQATT, CDR2 SNEGSKA (reference sequence). CDR3 in amino acids: CSATLAAEDYGYTF. In nucleotides, the CDR3 is TGCAGTGCCACCCTCGCCGCCGAGGATTATGGCTACACCTTC.

The V and J genes are TRBV6-1 and TRBJ2-3, with 9 bases aligning to TRBD2. Germline V gene lookup returns CDR1 MNHNS and CDR2 SASEGT. CDR3 length equals 15 residues. With 6 bases clipped from V and 5 bases from J, the junction kept 9 bases outside the gene matches. As DNA, the CDR3 is TGTGCCAGCAGCCAAGCAGCGGGAGGAGAAGATACGCAGTATTTT. Amino acids: CASSQAAGGEDTQYF.

The chain joins TRBV6-2 or TRBV6-3 to TRBJ2-1, with 9 bases identical to TRBD2. V lost 2 bases and J lost 6; bases outside the gene matches: 2. The V gene's germline CDR1 is MNHEY and CDR2 SVGEGT. This CDR3 region has 14 residues. CDR3 residues: CASSYGREGNEQFF. CDR3 in DNA: TGTGCCAGCAGTTACGGGCGGGAGGGCAATGAGCAGTTCTTC.

This clone was counted a few times. At one of its ends the junction is not consistent with the germline gene, which may arise from a read error. The rearrangement links TRBV28 to TRBJ2-6, with TRBD2 matching 10 bases. CDR1 MDHEN and CDR2 SYDVKM come from the germline V gene. CDR3 size: 18 residues. CDR3 loop: CASSRWTSGESGTNVLTF. CDR3 bases: TGTGCCAGCAGTAGATGGACTAGCGGTGAGTCTGGGACCAACGTCCTGACTTTC.

Sample share makes this clone large (0.1 to 1%). The CDR3 nucleotides are TGTGCCAGCAGACACACTAGCGGCTCCTACGAGCAGTACTTC. Its protein is CASRHTSGSYEQYF. The chain couples TRBV28 to TRBJ2-7; 8 nucleotides agree with TRBD2. The V gene end was trimmed by 6 bases and the J gene end by 0 bases; junction bases not matched to a gene: 4. CDR3 length: 14 residues. Looked up from germline, CDR1 is MDHEN and CDR2 is SYDVKM.